This T cell receptor (delta chain) appears in the sequencing data of a study of γδ T cells in repeated Plasmodium falciparum infection. Study context: Malian gammadelta TCRs were studied during no-transmission periods and across acute malaria episodes.

This clone has a handful of counts. Its antigen is still unknown. This DNA's translation differs at residue 8 from TCRdb's protein, which comes from a much larger clone; a read error is likely, and the protein shown is translated from the DNA. Gammadelta T cells were flow-sorted from PBMC into Vgamma9/Vdelta2+ and Vdelta2-negative populations for bulk analysis. Study-wide points: Compared with Australian children, Malian Vdelta2-negative repertoires seemed more clonal, less diverse, less shared. Vgamma9/Vdelta2+ T cells showed a stable polyclonal repertoire with shared TCRgamma sequences. In Vdelta2-negative, largely Vdelta1+, gammadelta repertoires, repeated controlled infections appeared to drive clonal selection waves.

TCRdb re-called the multiplex PCR reads using CATT. Among tens of thousands of delta-chain clones, 0.98% were seen once, and the ten largest hold just under 10%. Germline V CDR1 and CDR2: TSWWSYY, QGS. The V and J ends lost 3 bases and 0 bases, in that order; junction bases with no gene match: 12. The CDR3 totals 19 residues. Sequenced sample: gamma-delta T cells from blood. The chain links TRDV1 to TRDJ1; TRDD3 matches at 11 bases. The clonotype comes from a pool of human donors (malaria-infected and uninfected, not separated). The CDR3 DNA sequence: TGTGCTCTTGGGGATATCTTCCCTGGGGGATACCGTAACACCGATAAACTCATCTTT. It yields the protein CALGDIFPGGYRNTDKLIF.